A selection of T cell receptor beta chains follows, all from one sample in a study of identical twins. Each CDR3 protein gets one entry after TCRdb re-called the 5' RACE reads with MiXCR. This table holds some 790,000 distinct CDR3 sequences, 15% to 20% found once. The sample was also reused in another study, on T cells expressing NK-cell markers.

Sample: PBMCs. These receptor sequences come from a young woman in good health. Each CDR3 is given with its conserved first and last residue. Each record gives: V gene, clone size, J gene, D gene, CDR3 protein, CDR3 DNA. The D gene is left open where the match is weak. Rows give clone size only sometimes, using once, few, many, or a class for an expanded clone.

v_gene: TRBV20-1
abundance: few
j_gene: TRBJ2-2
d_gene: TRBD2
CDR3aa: CSASPGLARGELFF
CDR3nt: TGCAGTGCTAGCCCGGGACTAGCCCGAGGGGAGCTGTTTTTT

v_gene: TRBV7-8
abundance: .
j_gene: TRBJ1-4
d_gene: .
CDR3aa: CASSLGASLGEKLFF
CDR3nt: TGTGCCAGCAGCTTAGGGGCATCCCTCGGTGAAAAACTGTTTTTT

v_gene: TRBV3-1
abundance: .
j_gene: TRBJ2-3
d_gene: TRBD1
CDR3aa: CASSQVLGGGTDTQYF
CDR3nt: TGTGCCAGCAGCCAAGTCCTAGGGGGCGGCACAGATACGCAGTATTTT

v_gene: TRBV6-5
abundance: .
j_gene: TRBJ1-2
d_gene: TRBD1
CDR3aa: CASSSGTGRGGYTF
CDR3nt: TGTGCCAGCAGTTCCGGGACAGGTAGAGGTGGCTACACCTTC

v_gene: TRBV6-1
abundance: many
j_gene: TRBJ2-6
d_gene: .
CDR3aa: CASAGSGANVLTF
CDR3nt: TGTGCCAGTGCTGGCTCTGGGGCCAACGTCCTGACTTTC

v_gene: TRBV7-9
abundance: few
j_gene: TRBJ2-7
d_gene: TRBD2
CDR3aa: CATQGLAGVKTYEQYF
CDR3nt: TGTGCCACCCAGGGACTAGCGGGGGTGAAAACCTACGAGCAGTACTTC

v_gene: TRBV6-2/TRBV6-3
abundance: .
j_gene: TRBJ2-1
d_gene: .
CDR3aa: CASTRSIAYNEQFF
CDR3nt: TGTGCCAGCACCCGAAGCATCGCCTACAATGAGCAGTTCTTC

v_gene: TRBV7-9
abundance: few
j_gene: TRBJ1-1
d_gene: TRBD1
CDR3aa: CASSTGQGETEAFF
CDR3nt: TGTGCCAGCAGTACGGGACAGGGAGAGACTGAAGCTTTCTTT

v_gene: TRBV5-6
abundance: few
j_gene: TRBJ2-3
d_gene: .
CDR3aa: CASSFGPGEGNTQYF
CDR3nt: TGTGCCAGCAGCTTCGGTCCAGGGGAGGGAAATACGCAGTATTTT

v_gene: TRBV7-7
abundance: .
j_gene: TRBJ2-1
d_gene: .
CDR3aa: CASSHSSGTNNEQFF
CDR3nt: TGTGCCAGCAGCCATAGCAGCGGAACCAACAATGAGCAGTTCTTC